The T cell receptor beta chain under discussion was sequenced for a study of shared clonotypes between healthy human individuals. Generated by immunoSEQ multiplex PCR, the TCRdb table keeps only in-frame clones and is missing some. The sample carries 2 million to 3 million clones, more than 85% recorded once. Trimming shortened V by 8 bases and J by 1 base, and 15 bases separated the two germline ends. This CDR3 is 15 amino acids long. CDR1 and CDR2 (germline): SGHAT, FQNNGV. This TCR was recovered from a man younger than 30 in good health. Some clones in this sample may be carry-over from other donors' samples. The sequencing input was naive CD4+ T cells from PBMCs. As for subset: CD45RA+ positively selected. The V gene is TRBV11-2, the J gene TRBJ2-1; possibly TRBD2 for D (5 bases). Here the CDR3 DNA reads TGTGCCAGCGGACGCCTTACGGGATCCTACAATGAGCAGTTCTTC. This gives the protein CASGRLTGSYNEQFF. The full variable domain, rest sourced from reference TRBV11-2 and TRBJ2-1, is EAGVAQSPRYKIIEKRQSVAFWCNPISGHATLYWYQQILGQGPKLLIQFQNNGVVDDSQLPKDRFSAERLKGVDSTLKIQPAKLEDSAVYLCASGRLTGSYNEQFFGPGTRLTVL.